This T cell receptor beta chain came from a study of blood T cell repertoires in COVID-19. Study information: Italy, Spain and the United States were the sources of the convalescent and acute COVID-19 samples.

Germline loops: CDR1 SQVTM, CDR2 ANQGSEA. V was pared by 4 bases and J by 4 bases, with 11 bases between. The CDR3 spans 13 residues. Original data processing: Nucleated cell counts were estimated from reference gene primer amplification. Data came from immunoSEQ multiplex PCR; TCRdb stores just in-frame clones and leaves some out. The V and J calls and the clone size are those of that table, but D and trimming were determined from the DNA. The table includes about 97,000 clones, approximately 78% detected once. This receptor was taken from a man in his fifties or sixties with active or convalescent COVID-19. Sequenced input: peripheral blood. The chain links TRBV29-1 to TRBJ1-5; TRBD1 is a possible D gene (6 bases). CDR3 protein: CSVAAGTNQPQHF. The CDR3 DNA sequence: TGCAGCGTTGCGGCAGGGACAAATCAGCCCCAGCATTTT.